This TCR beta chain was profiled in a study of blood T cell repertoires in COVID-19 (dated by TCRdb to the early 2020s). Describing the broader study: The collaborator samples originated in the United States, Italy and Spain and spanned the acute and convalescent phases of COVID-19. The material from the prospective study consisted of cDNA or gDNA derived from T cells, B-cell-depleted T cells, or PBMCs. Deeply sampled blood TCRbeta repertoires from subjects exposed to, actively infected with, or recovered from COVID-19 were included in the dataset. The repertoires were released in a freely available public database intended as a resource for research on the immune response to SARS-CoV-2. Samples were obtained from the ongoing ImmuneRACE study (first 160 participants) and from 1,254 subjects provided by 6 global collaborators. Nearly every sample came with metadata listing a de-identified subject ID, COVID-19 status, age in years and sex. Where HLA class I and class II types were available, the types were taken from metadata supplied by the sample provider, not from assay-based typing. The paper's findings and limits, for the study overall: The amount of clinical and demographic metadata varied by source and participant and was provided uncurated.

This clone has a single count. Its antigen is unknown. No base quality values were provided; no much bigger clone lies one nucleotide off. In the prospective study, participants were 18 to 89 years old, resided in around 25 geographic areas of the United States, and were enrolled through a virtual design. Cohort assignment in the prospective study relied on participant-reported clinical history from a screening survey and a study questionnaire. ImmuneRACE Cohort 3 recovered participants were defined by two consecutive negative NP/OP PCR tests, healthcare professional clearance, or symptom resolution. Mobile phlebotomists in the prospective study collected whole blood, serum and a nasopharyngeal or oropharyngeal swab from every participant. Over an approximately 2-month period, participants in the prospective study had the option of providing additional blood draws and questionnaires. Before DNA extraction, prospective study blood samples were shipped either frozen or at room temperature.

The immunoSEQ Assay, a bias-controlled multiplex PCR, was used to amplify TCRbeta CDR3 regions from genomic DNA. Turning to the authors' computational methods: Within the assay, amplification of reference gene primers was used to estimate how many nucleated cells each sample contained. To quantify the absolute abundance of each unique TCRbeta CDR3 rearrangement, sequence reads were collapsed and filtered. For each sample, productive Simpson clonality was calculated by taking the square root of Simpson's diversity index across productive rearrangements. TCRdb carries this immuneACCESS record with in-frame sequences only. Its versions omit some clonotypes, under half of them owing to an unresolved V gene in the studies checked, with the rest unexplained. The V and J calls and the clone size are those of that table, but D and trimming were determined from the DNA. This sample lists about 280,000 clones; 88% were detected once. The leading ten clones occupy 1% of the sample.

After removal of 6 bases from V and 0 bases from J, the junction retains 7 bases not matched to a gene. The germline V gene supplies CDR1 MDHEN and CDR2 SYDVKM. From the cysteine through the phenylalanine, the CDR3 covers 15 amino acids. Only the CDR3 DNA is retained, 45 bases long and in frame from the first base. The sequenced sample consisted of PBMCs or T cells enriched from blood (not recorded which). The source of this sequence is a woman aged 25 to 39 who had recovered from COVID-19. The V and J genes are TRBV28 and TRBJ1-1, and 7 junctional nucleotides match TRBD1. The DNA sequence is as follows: TGTGCCAGCAGCTCAGGGACAGACCTGAACACTGAAGCTTTCTTT. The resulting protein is CASSSGTDLNTEAFF. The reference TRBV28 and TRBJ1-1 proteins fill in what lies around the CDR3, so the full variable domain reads DVKVTQSSRYLVKRTGEKVFLECVQDMDHENMFWYRQDPGLGLRLIYFSYDVKMKEKGDIPEGYSVSREKKERFSLILESASTNQTSMYLCASSSGTDLNTEAFFGQGTRLTVV.